These 18 T cell receptor beta chains share one sample of origin, sequenced in a study of T cells after somatic rescue of genetic block. Profiling relied on immunoSEQ multiplex PCR, and the TCRdb table lists in-frame clones only, not all of them. This table holds tens of thousands of clones, under 95% found once. The sequencing input was peripheral blood mononuclear cells (PBMCs). The receptors originated from a man aged 25 to 45.

The J gene is TRBJ2-2, the V gene TRBV5-4, with 8 bases identical to TRBD1. J gave up 7 bases and V 3 bases, and 2 bases lay outside the gene matches. The germline V gene has CDR1 SGHNT and CDR2 YYREEE (reference sequence). The CDR3 length is 13 residues. The CDR3 protein is CASSWDRIGELFF. For the CDR3, the DNA is TGTGCCAGCAGCTGGGACAGGATCGGGGAGCTGTTTTTT. The complete variable domain, with remaining parts taken from reference TRBV5-4 and TRBJ2-2, reads ETGVTQSPTHLIKTRGQQVTLRCSSQSGHNTVSWYQQALGQGPQFIFQYYREEENGRGNFPPRFSGLQFPNYSSELNVNALELDDSALYLCASSWDRIGELFFGEGSRLTVL.

CDR3 DNA: TGTGCCACCAAACGCAATGAGCAGTTCTTC. It translates to CATKRNEQFF. The gene calls are TRBV6-5 and TRBJ2-1; D call uncertain. Germline values: CDR1 MNHEY, CDR2 SVGAGI. The V and J ends lost 10 bases and 6 bases respectively, with 7 bases between them. The CDR3 runs to 10 residues.

This CDR3 is CASSIQTGSNTEAFF. DNA of the CDR3: TGTGCCAGCAGTATCCAGACAGGGTCTAACACTGAAGCTTTCTTT. This chain connects TRBV2 to TRBJ1-1, with 7 positions matching TRBD1. Trimming removed 5 bases from V and 2 bases from J; junction bases left unmatched: 8. This CDR3 region has 15 residues. CDR1 and CDR2 (germline): SNHLY, FYNNEI.

The rearrangement uses TRBV7-9 and TRBJ2-3, with 8 bases matching TRBD2. This CDR3 is built from 15 residues. V lost 3 bases to trimming and J lost 1 base; unmatched junction nucleotides: 3. CDR1 and CDR2 (germline): SEHNR, FQNEAQ (reference sequence). CDR3 DNA: TGTGCCAGCAGCTTTGCGGGGGGCCGCACAGATACGCAGTATTTT. This gives the protein CASSFAGGRTDTQYF.

This chain joins TRBV28 and TRBJ2-7, with TRBD1 identical over 7 bases. The J segment lost 2 bases and the V segment lost 3 bases, leaving 4 bases of the junction unmatched. Per germline, CDR1 MDHEN and CDR2 SYDVKM. This CDR3 region has 14 residues. The CDR3 here is CASSLGDSPYEQYF. CDR3 bases: TGTGCCAGCAGTTTGGGGGACAGTCCCTACGAGCAGTACTTC.

The V gene is TRBV6-1, the J gene TRBJ2-3; perhaps TRBD2 as D (5 bases). Germline V gene sequence: CDR1 MNHNS, CDR2 SASEGT. The ends were cut back, 6 bases at V and 6 bases at J, with 16 bases in the middle. The CDR3 has 14 residues. DNA for the CDR3: TGTGCCAGCAGAGGGAGCGGAGGAAGGGATACGCAGTATTTT. This encodes CASRGSGGRDTQYF.

This sequence joins TRBV7-2 and TRBJ1-5, with 7 bases matching TRBD1. From germline, CDR1 is SGHTA and CDR2 FQGNSA. The trim removed 6 bases at V and 5 bases at J, leaving 4 bases unmatched. The CDR3 is 13 amino acids. The CDR3 spells CASRRDRDQPQHF. The CDR3 DNA follows: TGTGCCAGCAGACGAGACAGGGATCAGCCCCAGCATTTT. The whole variable domain, remainder taken from reference TRBV7-2 and TRBJ1-5, is GAGVSQSPSNKVTEKGKDVELRCDPISGHTALYWYRQSLGQGLEFLIYFQGNSAPDKSGLPSDRFSAERTGGSVSTLTIQRTQQEDSAVYLCASRRDRDQPQHFGDGTRLSIL.

This sequence joins TRBV7-3 and TRBJ2-1; TRBD1 aligns across 7 bases. The CDR3 has 15 amino acids. Germline CDR1 reads SGHTA; CDR2 reads FQGTGA. The ends lost 2 bases at V and 4 bases at J; junction bases unmatched: 5. The CDR3 sequence is CASSLSDREYNEQFF. CDR3 DNA: TGTGCCAGCAGCTTATCAGACAGGGAGTACAATGAGCAGTTCTTC.

The V and J genes are TRBV9 and TRBJ2-2; unclear D gene. V shed 4 bases and J shed 4 bases, with 14 bases lying between them. The CDR3 totals 15 residues. Per the germline V gene, CDR1 is SGDLS and CDR2 is YYNGEE. The CDR3 coding sequence is TGTGCCAGCAGCCCCCAGGAGTTTATCACCGGGGAGCTGTTTTTT. The encoded protein is CASSPQEFITGELFF.

This clone turned up a few times. The V and J genes are TRBV9 and TRBJ1-1, with D possibly TRBD1 on 5 matching bases. CDR3 length: 13 residues. The V and J ends lost 0 bases and 3 bases respectively, with 6 bases between them. Germline CDR1 SGDLS, CDR2 YYNGEE. The CDR3 loop reads CASSVEGDTEAFF. As DNA, the CDR3 is TGTGCCAGCAGCGTAGAAGGGGACACTGAAGCTTTCTTT. The full variable domain, rest sourced from reference TRBV9 and TRBJ1-1, is DSGVTQTPKHLITATGQRVTLRCSPRSGDLSVYWYQQSLDQGLQFLIQYYNGEERAKGNILERFSAQQFPDLHSELNLSSLELGDSALYFCASSVEGDTEAFFGQGTRLTVV.

The chain employs TRBV18 and TRBJ1-2; D is unclear. Germline assignment: CDR1 KGHSH and CDR2 LQKENI. V dropped 6 bases and J dropped 2 bases, with 10 bases sitting between them. The CDR3 covers 13 residues. The CDR3 DNA reads as TGTGCCAGCTCCGGTAGGGAGAACTATGGCTACACCTTC. This gives the protein CASSGRENYGYTF.

This chain connects TRBV6-5 to TRBJ1-4; D gene uncertain. V was clipped by 9 bases and J by 0 bases, with 8 bases between them. From germline, CDR1 is MNHEY and CDR2 SVGAGI. The CDR3 totals 13 residues. The CDR3 sequence is CASRTATNEKLFF. The CDR3 coding sequence is TGTGCCAGTCGGACTGCAACTAATGAAAAACTGTTTTTT.

This clone appeared a single time. V gene TRBV5-4 combines with J gene TRBJ1-1; maybe TRBD1 (5 bases). Looked up from germline, CDR1 is SGHNT and CDR2 is YYREEE (reference sequence). The CDR3 loop spans 15 amino acids. Trimming shortened V by 4 bases and J by 2 bases, and 15 bases separated the two germline ends. CDR3 sequence: CASSLGWGLNTEAFF. Written as DNA, the CDR3 is TGTGCCAGCAGCCTGGGATGGGGACTTAACACTGAAGCTTTCTTT.

The chain uses TRBV18 and TRBJ2-1; 7 bases agree with TRBD1. This CDR3 region has 14 residues. Germline loops: CDR1 KGHSH, CDR2 LQKENI. Trimming at V came to 7 bases and at J to 6 bases, leaving 9 bases not matched to a gene. CDR3 residues: CASFDRATVNEQFF. The DNA for the CDR3 is TGTGCCAGCTTCGACAGGGCGACGGTCAATGAGCAGTTCTTC. Full variable domain (outside the CDR3, taken from reference TRBV18 and TRBJ2-1): NAGVMQNPRHLVRRRGQEARLRCSPMKGHSHVYWYRQLPEEGLKFMVYLQKENIIDESGMPKERFSAEFPKEGPSILRIQQVVRGDSAAYFCASFDRATVNEQFFGPGTRLTVL.

The chain uses TRBV5-1 and TRBJ2-2; 10 nucleotides line up with TRBD1. There are 15 residues in the CDR3. V lost 5 bases to trimming and J lost 5 bases; unmatched junction nucleotides: 6. Germline-derived CDR1 and CDR2 are SGHRS and YFSETQ. CDR3 bases: TGCGCCAGCAGTGAAGGACAGGGGGGAACCGGGGAGCTGTTTTTT. Protein product: CASSEGQGGTGELFF.

This chain joins TRBV18 and TRBJ2-7, with D perhaps being TRBD1 or TRBD2 (5 bases each). The CDR3 length is 15 residues. Trimming took off 3 bases at V and 1 base at J, with 13 bases between the two ends. CDR1 is KGHSH, CDR2 LQKENI, per germline. This chain's CDR3 is CASSPVGTESYEQYF. The CDR3 coding sequence is TGTGCCAGCTCACCTGTAGGGACGGAATCCTACGAGCAGTACTTC.

The V gene is TRBV27, the J gene TRBJ2-7; 8 nucleotides line up with TRBD1. This CDR3 has 15 residues. Germline trimming cut 2 bases from V and 4 bases from J; bases unmatched to any gene: 7. The germline CDR1 and CDR2 sequences are MNHEY and SMNVEV (reference sequence). The CDR3 bases are TGTGCCAGCAGTTTACTAAGGACAGGGAAATACGAGCAGTACTTC. Its protein is CASSLLRTGKYEQYF.

The rearrangement uses TRBV7-9 and TRBJ1-3; 9 bases line up with TRBD1. Germline CDR1 and CDR2: SEHNR and FQNEAQ (reference sequence). The CDR3 is 14 amino acids. J lost 3 bases, V lost 6 bases, and 3 bases had no gene match. This chain's CDR3 is CASRRQGVGNTIYF. CDR3 nucleotide sequence: TGTGCCAGCAGACGACAGGGGGTTGGAAACACCATATATTTT.